Presented here are 25 T cell receptor beta chains from one specimen sequenced in a study of CD8 T cells in Susac syndrome. RNA totalling about 0.45 to 1 ug underwent reverse transcription with random hexamers. One entry per CDR3 protein results from TCRdb running MiXCR on the immunoSEQ multiplex PCR reads. The sample includes over 100,000 distinct CDR3 sequences, 95% to 98% seen only once; the top ten take about 0.095%. Sequencing was carried out using CD4+ T cells from PBMCs. All receptors derive from a human donor in good health.

The CDR3 here is CSADFGGGTEAFF. As DNA, the CDR3 is TGCAGTGCCGATTTTGGGGGGGGCACTGAAGCTTTCTTT. The chain combines TRBV20-1 with TRBJ1-1; D is possibly TRBD1 (5 bases). With 6 bases removed from V and 4 bases from J, the gap between germline ends came to 15 bases. Germline CDR1 is DFQATT and CDR2 is SNEGSKA (reference sequence). CDR3 size: 13 residues.

The rearrangement links TRBV24-1 to TRBJ2-1, with 13 bases aligning to TRBD2. This CDR3 has 16 amino acids. Looked up from germline, CDR1 is KGHDR and CDR2 is SFDVKD. The V gene end was trimmed by 2 bases and the J gene end by 9 bases; junction bases not matched to a gene: 6. The DNA for the CDR3 is TGTGCCACCAGTGATTCTGGACTAGCGGGAGTAGGTGAGCAGTTCTTC. Encoded protein: CATSDSGLAGVGEQFF.

V is TRBV2 and J is TRBJ2-5; D unresolved. CDR1 is SNHLY and CDR2 is FYNNEI in the germline V gene. Trimming shortened V by 7 bases and J by 0 bases, and 9 bases separated the two germline ends. The CDR3 consists of 13 residues. The CDR3 nucleotides read TGTGCCAGCACCCGGATGTACCAAGAGACCCAGTACTTC. This gives the protein CASTRMYQETQYF. The full variable domain, completed using reference TRBV2 and TRBJ2-5, is EPEVTQTPSHQVTQMGQEVILRCVPISNHLYFYWYRQILGQKVEFLVSFYNNEISEKSEIFDDQFSVERPDGSNFTLKIRSTKLEDSAMYFCASTRMYQETQYFGPGTRLLVL.

The rearrangement joins TRBV30 to TRBJ2-2, with 7 bases fitting TRBD1. Trimming removed 5 bases from V and 7 bases from J; junction bases left unmatched: 4. Germline V lookup: CDR1 GTSNPN, CDR2 SVGIG (reference sequence). The CDR3 covers 12 residues. The CDR3 DNA reads as TGTGCCTGGGGGACAGATGGCGGGGAGCTGTTTTTT. It yields the protein CAWGTDGGELFF.

The chain has TRBV29-1 and TRBJ1-5; 9 nucleotides match TRBD1. Germline CDR1 SQVTM, CDR2 ANQGSEA. The CDR3 consists of 13 residues. V shed 7 bases and J 2 bases; nucleotides not matched to a gene: 3. The CDR3 region is CSARDRGNQPQHF. The CDR3 nucleotides read TGCAGCGCCCGGGACAGGGGCAATCAGCCCCAGCATTTT.

The chain has TRBV30 and TRBJ1-6; 7 bases fit TRBD1. Looked up from germline, CDR1 is GTSNPN and CDR2 is SVGIG (reference sequence). The junction had 5 bases not matched to a gene; V was cut back by 2 bases and J by 7 bases. The CDR3 is 14 amino acids. The CDR3 is CAWSFGDRNSPLHF. CDR3 DNA: TGTGCCTGGAGTTTCGGGGACAGAAATTCACCCCTCCACTTT.

The V and J genes are TRBV19 and TRBJ2-7; D perhaps matches TRBD1 (5 bases). The germline V gene encodes CDR1 LNHDA and CDR2 SQIVND (reference sequence). The CDR3 contains 14 residues. Trimming took off 3 bases at V and 2 bases at J, with 11 bases between the two ends. This chain's CDR3 is CASSMKVDTYEQYF. Here the CDR3 DNA reads TGTGCCAGTAGTATGAAGGTGGACACCTACGAGCAGTACTTC.

V is TRBV29-1 and J is TRBJ1-1; D is unclear. V was trimmed by 3 bases and J by 0 bases, leaving 8 bases between them. The CDR3 has 13 residues. The germline gives CDR1 SQVTM, CDR2 ANQGSEA. CDR3 DNA: TGCAGCGTTGAGAGACGGGTGAACACTGAAGCTTTCTTT. This codes for CSVERRVNTEAFF.

J is TRBJ2-1 and V is TRBV19; TRBD2 aligns across 9 bases. The ends lost 5 bases at V and 4 bases at J; junction bases unmatched: 3. Germline CDR1 and CDR2: LNHDA and SQIVND (reference sequence). This CDR3 is built from 14 residues. CDR3 coding DNA: TGTGCCAGTAGTCGGCGGGGGGGGTACAATGAGCAGTTCTTC. Amino acid sequence: CASSRRGGYNEQFF.

This chain connects TRBV7-2 to TRBJ2-3; D uncertain. The CDR3 loop spans 13 amino acids. V was cut by 2 bases and J by 5 bases, with 8 bases left in between. CDR1 SGHTA and CDR2 FQGNSA come from the germline V gene. CDR3: CASSLLMGDTQYF. CDR3 coding DNA: TGTGCCAGCAGCTTATTAATGGGAGATACGCAGTATTTT. The entire variable domain, with the rest obtained from reference TRBV7-2 and TRBJ2-3, is as follows: GAGVSQSPSNKVTEKGKDVELRCDPISGHTALYWYRQSLGQGLEFLIYFQGNSAPDKSGLPSDRFSAERTGGSVSTLTIQRTQQEDSAVYLCASSLLMGDTQYFGPGTRLTVL.

The chain is built from TRBV7-2 and TRBJ1-6, with D tentatively TRBD1 (6 bases). This CDR3 is built from 18 residues. CDR1 and CDR2 from the germline V gene are SGHTA and FQGNSA. V shed 1 base and J shed 5 bases, with 18 bases lying between them. CDR3 DNA: TGTGCCAGCAGCTTAGTGCGGGGTGGGGACACAGATAATTCACCCCTCCACTTT. Residues: CASSLVRGGDTDNSPLHF.

A single count supports this clonotype. The chain links TRBV23-1 to TRBJ1-1; 9 bases match TRBD1. TRBV23-1 has ORF status, its function being uncertain. With V trimmed by 8 bases and J by 5 bases, 12 bases remained unmatched. The CDR3 has 15 amino acids. CDR3 bases: TGCGCCAGCTACCGGGACAGGGCGAGGCGAACTGAAGCTTTCTTT. Translated, it gives CASYRDRARRTEAFF.

This sequence joins TRBV28 and TRBJ1-5, with TRBD1 matching 8 bases. The CDR3 contains 14 residues. Trimming removed 6 bases from V and 3 bases from J; junction bases left unmatched: 4. Germline V lookup: CDR1 MDHEN, CDR2 SYDVKM. CDR3 in amino acids: CASRRGQVNQPQHF. As DNA, the CDR3 is TGTGCCAGCAGAAGGGGACAGGTCAATCAGCCCCAGCATTTT. The entire variable domain, with the rest obtained from reference TRBV28 and TRBJ1-5, is as follows: DVKVTQSSRYLVKRTGEKVFLECVQDMDHENMFWYRQDPGLGLRLIYFSYDVKMKEKGDIPEGYSVSREKKERFSLILESASTNQTSMYLCASRRGQVNQPQHFGDGTRLSIL.

On this clonotype: The junction and the germline gene differ at one end; a read error may be behind it. The chain has TRBV6-8 and TRBJ2-4, with D tentatively TRBD1 or TRBD2 (5 bases each). The germline gives CDR1 MNHGY, CDR2 SAAAGT. The CDR3 has 8 amino acids. CDR3 in amino acids: CASGDRSF. CDR3 coding DNA: TGTGCCAGCGGGGACCGTTCCTTC.

V usage is TRBV7-9 and J usage is TRBJ1-6, with 9 positions matching TRBD1. CDR1 and CDR2 from the germline V gene are SEHNR and FQNEAQ (reference sequence). Trimming cost V 5 bases and J 10 bases; bases outside gene matches: 9. The length of the CDR3 is 15 residues. CDR3 DNA sequence: TGTGCCAGCAGCCCACAGGGGGCTTTAGGGTCACCCCTCCACTTT. Protein product: CASSPQGALGSPLHF.

This clonotype was detected only once. V gene TRBV28 combines with J gene TRBJ2-7; D unresolved. The V gene lost 2 bases and the J gene lost 1 base, with 12 bases spanning the gap. The CDR3 extends over 15 amino acids. Per the germline V gene, CDR1 is MDHEN and CDR2 is SYDVKM. Here the CDR3 DNA reads TGTGCCAGCAGTTTACAACGCGGTAATTCCTACGAGCAGTACTTC. Translation: CASSLQRGNSYEQYF.

The chain employs TRBV7-8 and TRBJ2-6, with TRBD1 identical over 7 bases. From germline, CDR1 is SGHVS and CDR2 FQNEAQ. Trimming removed 5 bases from V and 1 base from J; junction bases left unmatched: 5. CDR3 length equals 16 residues. The CDR3 nucleotides read TGTGCCAGCAGCACCTTGACAGGGTCTGGGGCCAACGTCCTGACTTTC. It codes for CASSTLTGSGANVLTF. The full variable domain, with the rest looked up from reference TRBV7-8 and TRBJ2-6, is GAGVSQSPRYKVAKRGQDVALRCDPISGHVSLFWYQQALGQGPEFLTYFQNEAQLDKSGLPSDRFFAERPEGSVSTLKIQRTQQEDSAVYLCASSTLTGSGANVLTFGAGSRLTVL.

The V and J genes are TRBV5-1 and TRBJ2-5, with a weak D call TRBD2 (6 bases). CDR3 length equals 17 residues. Germline CDR1 SGHRS, CDR2 YFSETQ. V lost 0 bases and J lost 5, with 20 bases in between. CDR3 region: CASSLGLGGSGAETQYF. The CDR3 DNA is TGCGCCAGCAGCTTGGGCCTGGGTGGTAGCGGTGCGGAGACCCAGTACTTC.

The gene calls are TRBV5-1 and TRBJ2-5; no definite D call. In germline, CDR1 is SGHRS, CDR2 YFSETQ. This CDR3 is 13 amino acids long. V was trimmed by 4 bases and J by 2 bases, leaving 9 bases between them. CDR3 loop: CASSTRQQETQYF. CDR3 bases: TGCGCCAGCAGCACGCGGCAGCAAGAGACCCAGTACTTC.

The chain uses TRBV7-9 and TRBJ2-2; the D is unclear. CDR3 size: 16 residues. Between the trimmed V and J ends, which lost 1 base and 3 bases, there was a span of 12 bases. CDR1 is SEHNR, CDR2 FQNEAQ, per germline (reference sequence). CDR3 in DNA: TGTGCCAGCAGCTTAGGTCACGGCCGGGACACCGGGGAGCTGTTTTTT. Translating gives CASSLGHGRDTGELFF.

The CDR3 loop is CASSEYGRAGETQYF. CDR3 DNA: TGTGCCAGCAGTGAATATGGGCGGGCCGGAGAGACCCAGTACTTC. This chain connects TRBV25-1 to TRBJ2-5, with D perhaps TRBD2 (5 bases). V was clipped by 0 bases and J by 4 bases, with 12 bases between them. The CDR3 spans 15 residues. Germline V CDR1 and CDR2: MGHDK, SYGVNS.

V is TRBV9 and J is TRBJ2-2; 7 nucleotides line up with TRBD1. Germline lookup yields CDR1 SGDLS and CDR2 YYNGEE. The CDR3 is 16 amino acids. The V segment lost 1 base and the J segment 1 base; nucleotides outside the gene matches: 4. The CDR3 DNA is TGTGCCAGCAGCGTACATGACAGGGTGAACACCGGGGAGCTGTTTTTT. It codes for CASSVHDRVNTGELFF.

The rearrangement uses TRBV9 and TRBJ2-6; no firm D call. Germline lookup yields CDR1 SGDLS and CDR2 YYNGEE. This CDR3 is 13 amino acids long. V was cut by 0 bases and J by 4 bases, with 2 bases left in between. CDR3 sequence reads: CASSVEGANVLTF. As DNA, the CDR3 is TGTGCCAGCAGCGTAGAAGGGGCCAACGTCCTGACTTTC.

CDR3 nucleotide sequence: TGTGCCATCACTTCGCGGGGGGCCGCCTACGAGCAGTACTTC. Translation: CAITSRGAAYEQYF. The rearrangement links TRBV10-3 to TRBJ2-7, with 8 bases aligning to TRBD2. The CDR3 runs 14 residues. Germline values: CDR1 ENHRY, CDR2 SYGVKD. The ends lost 7 bases at V and 2 bases at J; junction bases unmatched: 7.

This clonotype is a singleton in its sample. The V call is TRBV9, the J call TRBJ2-7; 8 bases line up with TRBD2. Unmatched junction bases numbered 2, after V lost 0 bases and J lost 0 bases. The germline V gene has CDR1 SGDLS and CDR2 YYNGEE. CDR3 size: 15 residues. The CDR3 DNA is TGTGCCAGCAGCGTAGGTACTAGCGGCTCCTACGAGCAGTACTTC. This encodes CASSVGTSGSYEQYF.